This T cell receptor beta chain was found in a study of T cells in Graves' hyperthyroidism and ophthalmopathy (dated 2019 in TCRdb). With regard to the full study: Peripheral blood samples were taken at the time of initial diagnosis, prior to any treatment. To identify TCR V-J signatures that set the groups apart, the researchers used a discovery cohort of 100 patients, made up of under 50 with Graves' ophthalmopathy and approximately 57 with stable Graves' hyperthyroidism. Prospective prediction of ophthalmopathy was tested in an independent validation cohort of 18 to 20 hyperthyroidism patients and 15 to 17 patients who later progressed to ophthalmopathy. For training and testing, the 100 or so patients in the discovery cohort were randomly divided in a 7:3 ratio. In more than 5 Graves' hyperthyroidism patients, the study also compared T-cell repertoires from thyroid tissue with T-cell repertoires from blood. Following sampling, methimazole starting at 30 mg daily was given to hyperthyroidism patients, and high-dose intravenous methylprednisolone was given to ophthalmopathy patients. The paper reports TCR Vbeta CDR3 sequencing of approximately 140 peripheral blood samples: approximately 41 ophthalmopathy, about 75 hyperthyroidism and around 17 progressor patients. What the study reported, not specific to this receptor: In validation, progression to ophthalmopathy was predicted by the model with roughly 71% sensitivity and roughly 76% specificity, a median of approximately 6.5 months before onset. No statistical method was used to fix the sample size in advance, and group allocation was not hidden from the investigators. Blood samples also contained most of the expanded thyroid clonotypes (frequency above 0.001), which suggests that blood repertoires may reflect thyroid immune responses. Ophthalmopathy was separated from stable hyperthyroidism by a 13 V-J signature model, with 87.88% sensitivity and roughly 84% specificity obtained in cross-validation and 80%/75% obtained in testing.

Stable Graves' hyperthyroidism was defined as no progression to ophthalmopathy during 18 months of follow-up. Hyperthyroidism patients were newly diagnosed, with disease duration under 2 months, and aged 18 to 65 years. The study excluded patients with uncontrolled infections, other autoimmune diseases, pregnancy or lactation. Clinical symptoms, serum thyroxine and TRAb, thyroid ultrasound, and orbital computed tomography formed the basis for the diagnoses. PBMCs were isolated from about 9.1 ml of fresh peripheral blood by Ficoll-Paque density gradient centrifugation. Total RNA was extracted with Trizol reagent, and quality was checked on an Agilent 2100 Bioanalyzer. The TCR beta CDR3 regions were amplified from RNA transcripts. The first round of RT-PCR for the TCR CDR3 was performed with the HTBI primer set and the Qiagen OneStep RT-PCR kit. The libraries were constructed in a second round of multiplex PCR and then size-selected and purified. Paired-end sequencing of the libraries was performed with 100 bp reads on an Illumina HiSeq2000. In the authors' own workflow: Raw data were processed with SOAPnuke, discarding reads with adapters, uncalled bases, mean Phred below 15, or no exact constant-primer or identifier match. COPE v1.2.5 was used to merge the high-quality paired reads, and each unique nucleotide sequence was defined as a clonotype. MiTCR v1.1 was used to align clonotypes to the IMGT TRBV, TRBD and TRBJ reference segments. The analysis was restricted to V-J combinations with a frequency above 0.0001, which together covered 98% to 99.2% of the repertoires. A TCS score was defined as the ratio between F50 (clonal expansion) and ExV (chaos), using BLOSUM62-based TCRdist between CDR3 peptides within each V-J. Welch's t-statistics and random forest reduced around 510 V-J features to some 14, which were used in a naive Bayes classifier (R e1071). TCRdb reprocessing: public reads trimmed at Q25 with fastp, clones called with MiXCR, in-frame beta chains kept. A single entry per CDR3 protein holds the most common genes and DNA from its merged rows. The V and J calls shown here were made by TCRdb, not taken from the authors' results. Recorded for this sample are 460,000 or so distinct CDR3 sequences; approximately 14% of them occurred a single time. The top ten constitute around a sixth of the sample.

Many counts were recorded for this clonotype. It has no known antigen specificity. Base-call qualities are not available, and no considerably larger clone is one nucleotide away. The source material was blood. The sequence derives from a woman under 30 with Graves' hyperthyroidism.

CDR3 region: CASSFSWGLGNEQYF. The DNA reads TGTGCCAGCAGTTTTAGTTGGGGGCTAGGAAACGAGCAGTACTTC. The chain couples TRBV12-3 or TRBV12-4 to TRBJ2-7; a weak D assignment points to TRBD1 (6 bases agree). Including cysteine and phenylalanine, the CDR3 has 15 amino acids. Only the CDR3 DNA is retained, 45 bases long and in frame from the first base. V and J lose 3 bases and 5 bases, and a span of 17 bases separates them.